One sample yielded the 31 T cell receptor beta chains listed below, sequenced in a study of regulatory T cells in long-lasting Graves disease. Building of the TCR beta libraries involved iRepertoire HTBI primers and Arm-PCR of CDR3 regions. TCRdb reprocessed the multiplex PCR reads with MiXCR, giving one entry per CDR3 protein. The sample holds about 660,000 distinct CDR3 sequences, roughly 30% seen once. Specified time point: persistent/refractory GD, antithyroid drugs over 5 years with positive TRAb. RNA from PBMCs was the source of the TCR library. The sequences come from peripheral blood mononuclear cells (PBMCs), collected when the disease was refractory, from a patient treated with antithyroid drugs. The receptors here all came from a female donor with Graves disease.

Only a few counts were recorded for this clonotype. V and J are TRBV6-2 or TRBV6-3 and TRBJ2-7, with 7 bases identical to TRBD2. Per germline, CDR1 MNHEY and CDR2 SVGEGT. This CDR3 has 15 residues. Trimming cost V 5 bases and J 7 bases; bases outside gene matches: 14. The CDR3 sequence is CASSKSGTTTSEQYF. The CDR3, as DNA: TGTGCCAGCAGTAAATCCGGGACTACCACTTCGGAGCAGTACTTC.

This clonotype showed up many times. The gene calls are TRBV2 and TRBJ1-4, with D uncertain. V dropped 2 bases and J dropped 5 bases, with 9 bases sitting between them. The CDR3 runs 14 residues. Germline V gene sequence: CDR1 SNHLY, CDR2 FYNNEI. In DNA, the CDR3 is TGTGCCAGCAGTGAAAGGATGGGAAATGAAAAACTGTTTTTT. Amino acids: CASSERMGNEKLFF. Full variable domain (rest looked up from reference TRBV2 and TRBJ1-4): EPEVTQTPSHQVTQMGQEVILRCVPISNHLYFYWYRQILGQKVEFLVSFYNNEISEKSEIFDDQFSVERPDGSNFTLKIRSTKLEDSAMYFCASSERMGNEKLFFGSGTQLSVL.

This CDR3 is CSVEISGGPNEQFF. The CDR3 nucleotides are TGCAGCGTTGAGATCTCAGGGGGCCCCAATGAGCAGTTCTTC. The V gene is TRBV29-1, the J gene TRBJ2-1; 8 positions agree with TRBD1. Germline V gene sequence: CDR1 SQVTM, CDR2 ANQGSEA. The CDR3 consists of 14 residues. J was trimmed by 6 bases and V by 3 bases; bases with no gene match: 7.

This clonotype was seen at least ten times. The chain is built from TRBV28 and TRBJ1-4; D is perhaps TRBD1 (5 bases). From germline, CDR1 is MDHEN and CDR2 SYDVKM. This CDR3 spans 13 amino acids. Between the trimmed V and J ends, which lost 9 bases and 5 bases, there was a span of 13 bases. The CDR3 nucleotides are TGTGCCAGTGCGAGGGGTACCAATGAAAAACTGTTTTTT. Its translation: CASARGTNEKLFF.

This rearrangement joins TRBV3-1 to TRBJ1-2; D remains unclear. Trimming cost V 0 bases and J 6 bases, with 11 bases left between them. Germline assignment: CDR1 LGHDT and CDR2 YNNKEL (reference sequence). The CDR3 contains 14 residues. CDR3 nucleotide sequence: TGTGCCAGCAGCCAAGAAAACCGTGGGGATGGCTACACCTTC. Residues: CASSQENRGDGYTF. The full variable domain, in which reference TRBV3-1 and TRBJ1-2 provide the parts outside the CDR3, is DTAVSQTPKYLVTQMGNDKSIKCEQNLGHDTMYWYKQDSKKFLKIMFSYNNKELIINETVPNRFSPKSPDKAHLNLHINSLELGDSAVYFCASSQENRGDGYTFGSGTRLTVV.

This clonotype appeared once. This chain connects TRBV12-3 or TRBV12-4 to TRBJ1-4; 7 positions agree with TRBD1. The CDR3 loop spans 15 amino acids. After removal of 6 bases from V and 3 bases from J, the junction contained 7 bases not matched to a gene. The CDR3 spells CASSVETGPNEKLFF. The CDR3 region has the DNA TGTGCCAGCAGCGTAGAGACAGGGCCTAATGAAAAACTGTTTTTT.

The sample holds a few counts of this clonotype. The CDR3 nucleotides read TGTGCCAGCAGTTTATTATATAGACAGCCCCAGCATTTT. It translates to CASSLLYRQPQHF. The rearrangement joins TRBV28 to TRBJ1-5; D is uncertain. CDR3 length equals 13 residues. Germline lookup yields CDR1 MDHEN and CDR2 SYDVKM. The V end lost 1 base, the J end lost 7 bases, and 8 bases lay between the germline ends. Full variable domain (rest looked up from reference TRBV28 and TRBJ1-5): DVKVTQSSRYLVKRTGEKVFLECVQDMDHENMFWYRQDPGLGLRLIYFSYDVKMKEKGDIPEGYSVSREKKERFSLILESASTNQTSMYLCASSLLYRQPQHFGDGTRLSIL.

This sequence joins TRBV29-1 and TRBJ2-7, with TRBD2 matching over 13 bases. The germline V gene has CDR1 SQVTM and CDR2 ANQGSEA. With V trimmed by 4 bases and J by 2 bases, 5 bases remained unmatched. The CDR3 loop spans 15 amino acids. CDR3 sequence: CSVGGTSGKPYEQYF. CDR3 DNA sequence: TGCAGCGTTGGTGGGACTAGCGGGAAACCCTACGAGCAGTACTTC.

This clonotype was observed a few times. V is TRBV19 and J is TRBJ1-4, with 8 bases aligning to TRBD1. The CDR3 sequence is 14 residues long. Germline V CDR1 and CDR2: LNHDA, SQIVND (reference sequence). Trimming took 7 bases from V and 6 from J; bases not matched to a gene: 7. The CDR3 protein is CASNKNRGDEKLFF. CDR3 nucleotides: TGTGCCAGTAACAAAAACAGGGGGGATGAAAAACTGTTTTTT.

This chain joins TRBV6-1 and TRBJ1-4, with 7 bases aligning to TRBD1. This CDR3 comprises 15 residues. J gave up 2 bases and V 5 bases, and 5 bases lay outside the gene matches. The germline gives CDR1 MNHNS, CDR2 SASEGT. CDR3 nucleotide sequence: TGTGCCAGCAGTTACACAGGGGCGACTAATGAAAAACTGTTTTTT. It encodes CASSYTGATNEKLFF.

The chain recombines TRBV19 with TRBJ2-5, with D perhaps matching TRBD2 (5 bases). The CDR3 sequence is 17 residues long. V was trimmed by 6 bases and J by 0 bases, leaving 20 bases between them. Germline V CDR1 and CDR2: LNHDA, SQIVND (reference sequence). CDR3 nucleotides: TGTGCCAGTAGCCCGAGTCGACGGGGTTACTACCAAGAGACCCAGTACTTC. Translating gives CASSPSRRGYYQETQYF.

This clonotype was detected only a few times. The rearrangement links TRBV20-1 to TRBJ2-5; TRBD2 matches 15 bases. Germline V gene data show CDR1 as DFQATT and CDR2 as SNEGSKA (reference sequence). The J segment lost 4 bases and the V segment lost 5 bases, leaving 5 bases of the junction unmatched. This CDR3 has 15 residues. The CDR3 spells CSALRTSGRVETQYF. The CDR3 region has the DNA TGCAGTGCTCTCAGGACTAGCGGGAGGGTAGAGACCCAGTACTTC.

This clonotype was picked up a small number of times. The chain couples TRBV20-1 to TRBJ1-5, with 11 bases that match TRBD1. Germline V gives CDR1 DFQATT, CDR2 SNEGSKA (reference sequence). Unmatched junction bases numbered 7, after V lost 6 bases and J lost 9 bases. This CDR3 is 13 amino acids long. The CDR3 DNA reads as TGCAGTGCCTACAGGGACAGGGGGGCGCCCCAGCATTTT. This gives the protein CSAYRDRGAPQHF.

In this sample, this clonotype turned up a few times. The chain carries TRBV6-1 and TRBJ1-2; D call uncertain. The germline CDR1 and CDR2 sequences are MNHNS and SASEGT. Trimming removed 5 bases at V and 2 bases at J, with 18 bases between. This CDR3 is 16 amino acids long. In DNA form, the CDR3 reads TGTGCCAGCAGTCCCCGCTTGGAGGGAGGCAACTATGGCTACACCTTC. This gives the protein CASSPRLEGGNYGYTF.

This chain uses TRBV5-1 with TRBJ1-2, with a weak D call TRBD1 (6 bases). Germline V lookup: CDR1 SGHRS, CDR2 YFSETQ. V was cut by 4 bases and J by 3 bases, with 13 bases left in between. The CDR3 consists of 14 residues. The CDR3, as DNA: TGCGCCAGCAGCCCTTGGACAGAACACTATGGCTACACCTTC. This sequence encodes CASSPWTEHYGYTF. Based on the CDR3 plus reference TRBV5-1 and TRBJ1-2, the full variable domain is KAGVTQTPRYLIKTRGQQVTLSCSPISGHRSVSWYQQTPGQGLQFLFEYFSETQRNKGNFPGRFSGRQFSNSRSEMNVSTLELGDSALYLCASSPWTEHYGYTFGSGTRLTVV.

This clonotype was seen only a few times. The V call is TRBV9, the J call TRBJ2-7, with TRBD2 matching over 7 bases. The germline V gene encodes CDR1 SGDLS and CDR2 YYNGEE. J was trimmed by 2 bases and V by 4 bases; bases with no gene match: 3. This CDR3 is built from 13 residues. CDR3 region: CASSPRGAYEQYF. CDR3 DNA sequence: TGTGCCAGCAGCCCTCGGGGGGCCTACGAGCAGTACTTC.

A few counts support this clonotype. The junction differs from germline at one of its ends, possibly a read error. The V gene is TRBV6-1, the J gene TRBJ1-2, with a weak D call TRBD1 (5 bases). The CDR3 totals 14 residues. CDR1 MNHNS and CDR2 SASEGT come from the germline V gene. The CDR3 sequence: CASREAGESYGYTF. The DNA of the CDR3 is TGTGCCAGCAGAGAAGCGGGGGAGAGCTATGGCTACACCTTC.

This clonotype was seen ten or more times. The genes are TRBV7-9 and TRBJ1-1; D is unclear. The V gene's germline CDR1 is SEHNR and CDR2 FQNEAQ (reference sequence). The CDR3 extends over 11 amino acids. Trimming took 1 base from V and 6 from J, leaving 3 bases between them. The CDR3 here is CASSLVAEAFF. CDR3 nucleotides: TGTGCCAGCAGCTTAGTGGCTGAAGCTTTCTTT.

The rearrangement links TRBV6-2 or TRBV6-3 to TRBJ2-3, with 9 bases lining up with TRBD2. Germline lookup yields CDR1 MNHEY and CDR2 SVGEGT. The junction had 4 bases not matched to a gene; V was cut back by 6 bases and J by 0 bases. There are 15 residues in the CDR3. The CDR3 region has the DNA TGTGCCAGCAGGAGAAGCGGGGGGAGCACAGATACGCAGTATTTT. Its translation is CASRRSGGSTDTQYF.

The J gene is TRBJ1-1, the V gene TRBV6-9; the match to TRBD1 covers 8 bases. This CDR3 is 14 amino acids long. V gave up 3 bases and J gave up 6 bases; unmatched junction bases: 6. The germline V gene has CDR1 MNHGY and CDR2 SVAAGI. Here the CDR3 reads CASSYGTGGAEAFF. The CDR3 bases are TGTGCCAGCAGTTACGGGACAGGCGGCGCTGAAGCTTTCTTT.

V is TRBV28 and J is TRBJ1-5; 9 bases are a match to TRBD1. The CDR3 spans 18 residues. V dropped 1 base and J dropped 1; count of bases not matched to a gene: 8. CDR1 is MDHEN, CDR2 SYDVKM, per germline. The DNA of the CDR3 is TGTGCCAGCAGTTTATTCCCAAAGGACAGGGGAAGCAATCAGCCCCAGCATTTT. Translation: CASSLFPKDRGSNQPQHF.

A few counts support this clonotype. The CDR3 DNA reads TGCAGTGCTAGAGGCGCAGGCCCAGTCTACGAGCAGTACTTC. This sequence encodes CSARGAGPVYEQYF. The chain is built from TRBV20-1 and TRBJ2-7; D gene uncertain. The V end was cut by 1 base, the J end by 3 bases, with 13 bases between. Germline CDR1 and CDR2: DFQATT and SNEGSKA (reference sequence). This CDR3 has 14 residues.

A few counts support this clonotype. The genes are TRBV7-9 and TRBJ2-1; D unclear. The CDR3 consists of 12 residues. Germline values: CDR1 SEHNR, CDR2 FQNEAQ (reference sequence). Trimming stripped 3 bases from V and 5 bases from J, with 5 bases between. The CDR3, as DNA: TGTGCCAGCAGCTTGGACCACAATGAGCAGTTCTTC. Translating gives CASSLDHNEQFF.

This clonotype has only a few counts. The CDR3 loop reads CSAREWGGGMNSPLHF. CDR3 nucleotide sequence: TGCAGTGCTAGAGAGTGGGGCGGGGGGATGAATTCACCCCTCCACTTT. This sequence joins TRBV20-1 and TRBJ1-6; TRBD1 is a possible D gene (5 bases). V was pared by 0 bases and J by 7 bases, with 16 bases between. CDR1 and CDR2 (germline): DFQATT, SNEGSKA (reference sequence). This CDR3 comprises 16 residues.

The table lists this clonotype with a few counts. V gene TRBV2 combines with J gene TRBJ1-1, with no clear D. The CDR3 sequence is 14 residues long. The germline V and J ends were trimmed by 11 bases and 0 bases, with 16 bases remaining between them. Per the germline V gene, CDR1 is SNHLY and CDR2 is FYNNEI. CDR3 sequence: CACNWGTLNTEAFF. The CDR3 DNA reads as TGTGCCTGCAATTGGGGTACTTTGAACACTGAAGCTTTCTTT.

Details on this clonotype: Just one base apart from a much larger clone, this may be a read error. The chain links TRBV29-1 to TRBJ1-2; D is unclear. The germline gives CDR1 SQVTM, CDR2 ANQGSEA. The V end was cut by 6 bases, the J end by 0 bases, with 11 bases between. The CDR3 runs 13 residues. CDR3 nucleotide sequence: TGCAGCGTCAAAGCCGAAACTAACTATGGCTACACCTTC. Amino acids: CSVKAETNYGYTF. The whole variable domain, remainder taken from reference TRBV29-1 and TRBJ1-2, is SAVISQKPSRDICQRGTSLTIQCQVDSQVTMMFWYRQQPGQSLTLIATANQGSEATYESGFVIDKFPISRPNLTFSTLTVSNMSPEDSSIYLCSVKAETNYGYTFGSGTRLTVV.

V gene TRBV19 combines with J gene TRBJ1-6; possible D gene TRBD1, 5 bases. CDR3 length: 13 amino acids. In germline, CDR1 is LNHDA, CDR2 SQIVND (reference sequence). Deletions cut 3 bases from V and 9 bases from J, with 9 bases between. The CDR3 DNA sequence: TGTGCCAGTAGTATTGGAGGGGCTTCACCCCTCCACTTT. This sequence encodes CASSIGGASPLHF.

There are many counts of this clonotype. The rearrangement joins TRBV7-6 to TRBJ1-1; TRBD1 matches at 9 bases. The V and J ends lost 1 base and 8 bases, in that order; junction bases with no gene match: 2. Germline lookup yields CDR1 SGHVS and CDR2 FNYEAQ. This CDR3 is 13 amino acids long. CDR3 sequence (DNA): TGTGCCAGCAGCTTAGGACAGGGGGTAGAAGCTTTCTTT. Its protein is CASSLGQGVEAFF.

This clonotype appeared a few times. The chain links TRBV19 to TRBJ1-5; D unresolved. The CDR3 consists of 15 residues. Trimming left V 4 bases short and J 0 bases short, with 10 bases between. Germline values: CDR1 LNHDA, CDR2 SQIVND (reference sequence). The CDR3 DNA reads TGTGCCAGTAGTACGACCCACCGTAGCAATCAGCCCCAGCATTTT. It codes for CASSTTHRSNQPQHF.

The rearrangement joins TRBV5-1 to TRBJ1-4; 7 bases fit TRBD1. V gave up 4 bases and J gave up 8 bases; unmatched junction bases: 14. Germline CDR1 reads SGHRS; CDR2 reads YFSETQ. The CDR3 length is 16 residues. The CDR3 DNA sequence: TGCGCCAGCAGCCCAGAGCCTCGACAGGGACTGGAAAAACTGTTTTTT. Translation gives CASSPEPRQGLEKLFF.

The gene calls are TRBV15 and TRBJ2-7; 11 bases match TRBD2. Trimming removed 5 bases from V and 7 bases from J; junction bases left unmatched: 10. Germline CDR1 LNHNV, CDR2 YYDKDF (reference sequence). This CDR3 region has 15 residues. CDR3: CATSLIAGGPAEQYF. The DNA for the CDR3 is TGTGCCACCAGCTTAATAGCGGGAGGGCCTGCAGAGCAGTACTTC.